These 9 T cell receptor beta chains were sequenced from one sample in a study of blood T cells in healthy people across ages. For the second PCR, which ran for about 7 to 11 cycles, a sample-barcoded 5' primer and a J-beta primer mix were used. TCRdb used MiXCR to reprocess the 5' RACE reads, holding one entry per CDR3 protein. The sample includes approximately 1.5 million distinct CDR3 sequences, less than 45% seen only once; the top ten take about 4%. Sample: blood. The source is a woman in her late teens or twenties in good health.

The J gene is TRBJ1-1, the V gene TRBV6-2 or TRBV6-3, with D unresolved. The CDR3 loop spans 11 amino acids. Germline CDR1 and CDR2: MNHEY and SVGEGT. V dropped 7 bases and J dropped 6 bases, with 9 bases sitting between them. CDR3 in DNA: TGTGCCAGCAAGGTGGCATCTGAAGCTTTCTTT. This translates into CASKVASEAFF.

This rearrangement joins TRBV15 to TRBJ1-6; maybe TRBD1 (5 bases). CDR3 length equals 13 residues. Germline V gene lookup returns CDR1 LNHNV and CDR2 YYDKDF (reference sequence). V gave up 11 bases and J gave up 6 bases, with 14 bases separating them. For the CDR3, the DNA is TGTGCCGCCTCCAGGGAAATTAATTCACCCCTCCACTTT. It translates to CAASREINSPLHF.

The rearrangement uses TRBV24-1 and TRBJ2-1; a weak D match, TRBD1 (5 bases). CDR1 KGHDR and CDR2 SFDVKD come from the germline V gene. Deletions cut 1 base from V and 6 bases from J, with 15 bases between. CDR3 length: 16 residues. CDR3 sequence reads: CATSDFGQGVLNEQFF. DNA of the CDR3: TGTGCCACCAGTGATTTTGGCCAGGGCGTCCTCAATGAGCAGTTCTTC.

The V gene is TRBV7-2, the J gene TRBJ1-2; TRBD1 matches at 9 bases. The CDR3 is made up of 16 amino acids. V lost 5 bases, J lost 5 bases, and 12 bases stayed unmatched. Germline CDR1 and CDR2: SGHTA and FQGNSA. The CDR3 region is CASSPLPGQGGYGYTF. CDR3 nucleotide sequence: TGTGCCAGCAGCCCTCTCCCGGGACAGGGAGGTTATGGCTACACCTTC.

This clonotype was observed a handful of times. The chain links TRBV20-1 to TRBJ2-3; weak D call: TRBD1 (6 bases). CDR1 and CDR2 from the germline V gene are DFQATT and SNEGSKA (reference sequence). The CDR3 totals 12 residues. The germline V and J ends were trimmed by 4 bases and 9 bases, with 14 bases remaining between them. This CDR3 reads CSATSRGGTQYF. In nucleotides, the CDR3 is TGCAGTGCTACAAGTCGAGGGGGAACGCAGTATTTT.

The rearrangement uses TRBV4-1 and TRBJ1-2; D is unclear. From germline, CDR1 is MGHRA and CDR2 YSYEKL. The CDR3 sequence is 16 residues long. Trimming took 1 base from V and 5 from J, leaving 17 bases between them. CDR3 region: CASSQVPSDGLYGYTF. CDR3 DNA sequence: TGCGCCAGCAGCCAAGTCCCCTCTGACGGATTATATGGCTACACCTTC.

This clonotype was detected only once. The chain carries TRBV12-3 or TRBV12-4 and TRBJ1-6; 9 bases map to TRBD1. This CDR3 has 16 residues. Trimming at V came to 6 bases and at J to 6 bases, leaving 9 bases not matched to a gene. The CDR3 region is CASRADRGDFNSPLHF. The CDR3, as DNA: TGTGCCAGCAGGGCCGACAGGGGGGACTTTAATTCACCCCTCCACTTT.

V and J are TRBV19 and TRBJ1-1; TRBD1 matches 9 bases. Trimming took 5 bases from V and 7 from J; bases not matched to a gene: 5. CDR1 LNHDA and CDR2 SQIVND come from the germline V gene (reference sequence). The CDR3 sequence is 13 residues long. The CDR3 sequence: CASSHGTGFEAFF. The CDR3 coding sequence is TGTGCCAGTAGTCACGGGACAGGGTTTGAAGCTTTCTTT.

In this sample, this clonotype turned up a few times. The J gene is TRBJ2-2, the V gene TRBV10-2; D remains ambiguous. Germline V gene data show CDR1 as WSHSY and CDR2 as SAAADI. This CDR3 contains 14 residues. V lost 6 bases to trimming and J lost 1 base, with 9 bases between them. CDR3 DNA: TGCGCCAGCAGGCCTGAGAAGAACACCGGGGAGCTGTTTTTT. This encodes CASRPEKNTGELFF.